A single sample is the source of the 32 T cell receptor beta chains below, sequenced in a study of OX40 agonist ivuxolimab in advanced cancers. The library was built by means of the immunoSEQ multiplex PCR assay. As stored in TCRdb, this immuneACCESS dataset retains in-frame rearrangements with V and J assigned. A fraction of the clones does not appear; measured against another copy, unresolved V genes explain less than half of the discrepancy, and the remainder lacks a known reason. For this sample there are 50,000 to 70,000 clones; more than 85% appear just once. Almost 0.45% of the sample lies in the top ten. The source was CD4+ or CD8+ T cells sorted from blood, collected in a trial of the OX40 agonist ivuxolimab. The receptors derive from an adult with an advanced solid tumor such as melanoma, head and neck, liver or kidney cancer.

The V gene is TRBV6-4, the J gene TRBJ2-1; D gene ambiguous. The CDR3 loop spans 12 amino acids. Germline lookup yields CDR1 MRHNA and CDR2 SNTAGT. Deletions cut 2 bases from V and 4 bases from J, with 3 bases between. The CDR3 nucleotides read TGTGCCAGCAGTGACCGGTACAATGAGCAGTTCTTC. As protein: CASSDRYNEQFF.

This chain joins TRBV19 and TRBJ1-2; D uncertain. The V gene's germline CDR1 is LNHDA and CDR2 SQIVND (reference sequence). V was pared by 3 bases and J by 4 bases, with 15 bases between. CDR3 length equals 15 residues. CDR3 nucleotides: TGTGCCAGTAGTATGACAAGAAGCCCATCCTATGGCTACACCTTC. Protein: CASSMTRSPSYGYTF.

The chain couples TRBV12-5 to TRBJ2-6; no definite D call. Germline V CDR1 and CDR2: LGHNT, FRNRAP. This CDR3 has 20 residues. Trimming stripped 0 bases from V and 4 bases from J, with 22 bases between. The CDR3 DNA is TGTGCTAGTGGTTTGGTCACCGGGTCCAACCAGGCCACGGGGGCCAACGTCCTGACTTTC. It translates to CASGLVTGSNQATGANVLTF.

The genes are TRBV2 and TRBJ1-6; D remains ambiguous. The CDR3 length is 14 residues. Trimming shortened V by 3 bases and J by 7 bases, and 10 bases separated the two germline ends. Looked up from germline, CDR1 is SNHLY and CDR2 is FYNNEI. The CDR3 nucleotides read TGTGCCAGCAGTGACTGGCTCGGGAATTCACCCCTCCACTTT. Its protein product is CASSDWLGNSPLHF.

This chain uses TRBV5-1 with TRBJ2-3; 8 bases line up with TRBD1. This CDR3 is built from 14 residues. CDR1 is SGHRS and CDR2 is YFSETQ in the germline V gene. The V segment lost 4 bases and the J segment 5 bases; nucleotides outside the gene matches: 6. The CDR3: CASSPTGAGDTQYF. Written as DNA, the CDR3 is TGCGCCAGCAGCCCGACAGGGGCGGGAGATACGCAGTATTTT.

This chain uses TRBV6-5 with TRBJ1-5; D ambiguous. The CDR3 spans 14 residues. V was pared by 5 bases and J by 5 bases, with 13 bases between. From germline, CDR1 is MNHEY and CDR2 SVGAGI. CDR3 nucleotides: TGTGCCAGCAGTAAGGAGGTGTATGATCAGCCCCAGCATTTT. Its translation: CASSKEVYDQPQHF.

This sequence joins TRBV6-5 and TRBJ2-7, with 12 nucleotides matching TRBD2. V was pared by 5 bases and J by 9 bases, with 8 bases of the junction left unmatched. The CDR3 sequence is 14 residues long. Looked up from germline, CDR1 is MNHEY and CDR2 is SVGAGI. The CDR3 here is CASSPTSGRTGQYF. The DNA of the CDR3 is TGTGCCAGCAGTCCGACTAGCGGGAGAACAGGGCAGTACTTC.

The chain uses TRBV7-9 and TRBJ1-1; D is unclear. V was trimmed by 5 bases and J by 4 bases, leaving 8 bases between them. The CDR3 has 12 residues. CDR1 is SEHNR, CDR2 FQNEAQ, per germline (reference sequence). The CDR3 here is CASSIESTEAFF. CDR3 DNA: TGTGCCAGCAGCATCGAAAGCACTGAAGCTTTCTTT. Full variable domain (missing parts from reference TRBV7-9 and TRBJ1-1): DTGVSQNPRHKITKRGQNVTFRCDPISEHNRLYWYRQTLGQGPEFLTYFQNEAQLEKSRLLSDRFSAERPKGSFSTLEIQRTEQGDSAMYLCASSIESTEAFFGQGTRLTVV.

This sequence joins TRBV18 and TRBJ2-5, with D maybe TRBD2 (5 bases). The germline V gene encodes CDR1 KGHSH and CDR2 LQKENI. The V end lost 0 bases, the J end lost 1 base, and 9 bases lay between the germline ends. The CDR3 is made up of 15 amino acids. This chain's CDR3 is CASSPPASSQETQYF. CDR3 DNA sequence: TGTGCCAGCTCACCACCCGCTAGCAGCCAAGAGACCCAGTACTTC.

The chain links TRBV2 to TRBJ2-1; TRBD1 aligns across 9 bases. CDR1 is SNHLY, CDR2 FYNNEI, per germline. V gave up 8 bases and J gave up 12 bases; unmatched junction bases: 20. This CDR3 comprises 16 residues. CDR3 residues: CASLDYSGQGPQGQFF. The DNA of the CDR3 is TGTGCCAGCCTGGACTACTCGGGACAGGGTCCCCAAGGGCAGTTCTTC.

The chain combines TRBV6-5 with TRBJ1-1; D may be TRBD1 (5 bases). From germline, CDR1 is MNHEY and CDR2 SVGAGI. This CDR3 region has 14 residues. V lost 6 bases and J lost 5, with 16 bases in between. The CDR3 coding sequence is TGTGCCAGCAGATCCGGGACTGCGGGTACTGAAGCTTTCTTT. This sequence encodes CASRSGTAGTEAFF.

The chain uses TRBV10-2 and TRBJ2-5; maybe TRBD2 (7 bases). The CDR3 loop spans 13 amino acids. The V gene's germline CDR1 is WSHSY and CDR2 SAAADI. Deletions cut 6 bases from V and 5 bases from J, with 13 bases between. The CDR3 reads CASRGTTGETQYF. In nucleotides, the CDR3 is TGCGCCAGCAGGGGGACTACAGGGGAGACCCAGTACTTC.

The J gene is TRBJ2-6, the V gene TRBV27; D tentatively fits TRBD1 or TRBD2 (5 bases each). The V gene's germline CDR1 is MNHEY and CDR2 SMNVEV (reference sequence). The V end was cut by 4 bases, the J end by 1 base, with 8 bases between. CDR3 length: 15 amino acids. The CDR3 sequence is CASSYWGSGANVLTF. DNA for the CDR3: TGTGCCAGCAGTTACTGGGGGTCTGGGGCCAACGTCCTGACTTTC.

V usage is TRBV7-9 and J usage is TRBJ1-1; tentative D call: TRBD1 (5 bases). Germline CDR1 and CDR2: SEHNR and FQNEAQ (reference sequence). Trimming shortened V by 5 bases and J by 4 bases, and 14 bases separated the two germline ends. The CDR3 spans 14 residues. CDR3 loop: CASSQRGGGTEAFF. CDR3 nucleotides: TGTGCCAGCAGCCAGAGGGGCGGTGGCACTGAAGCTTTCTTT. Full variable domain (rest looked up from reference TRBV7-9 and TRBJ1-1): DTGVSQNPRHKITKRGQNVTFRCDPISEHNRLYWYRQTLGQGPEFLTYFQNEAQLEKSRLLSDRFSAERPKGSFSTLEIQRTEQGDSAMYLCASSQRGGGTEAFFGQGTRLTVV.

This chain links TRBV25-1 with TRBJ2-7; 10 positions match TRBD2. Germline V CDR1 and CDR2: MGHDK, SYGVNS. V was pared by 4 bases and J by 0 bases, with 3 bases of the junction left unmatched. The CDR3 totals 15 residues. CDR3 protein: CASSAGLADSYEQYF. The CDR3, as DNA: TGTGCCAGCAGTGCCGGACTAGCGGACTCCTACGAGCAGTACTTC.

The chain has TRBV6-6 and TRBJ2-2, with TRBD2 matching 13 bases. The length of the CDR3 is 15 residues. Germline-derived CDR1 and CDR2 are MNHNY and SVGAGI (reference sequence). J was trimmed by 6 bases and V by 6 bases; bases with no gene match: 4. As DNA, the CDR3 is TGTGCCAGCAGCCTGGGACTAGCGGGACCCGGGGAGCTGTTTTTT. Translating gives CASSLGLAGPGELFF.

This chain links TRBV5-6 with TRBJ1-3; D is perhaps TRBD1 (5 bases). V was trimmed by 2 bases and J by 4 bases, leaving 19 bases between them. There are 17 residues in the CDR3. CDR1 SGHDT and CDR2 YYEEEE come from the germline V gene. The CDR3 DNA sequence: TGTGCCAGCAGCTTAGGAGCGGGGCGCCGTGGGGGAAACACCATATATTTT. It is translated as CASSLGAGRRGGNTIYF.

The genes are TRBV13 and TRBJ1-3, with 8 bases aligning to TRBD1. The length of the CDR3 is 16 residues. CDR1 and CDR2 (germline): PRHDT, FYEKMQ (reference sequence). V lost 0 bases to trimming and J lost 4 bases; unmatched junction nucleotides: 5. This chain's CDR3 is CASSLGQGAGGNTIYF. In DNA form, the CDR3 reads TGTGCCAGCAGCTTAGGGCAGGGGGCCGGAGGAAACACCATATATTTT.

This chain uses TRBV19 with TRBJ2-7; 12 nucleotides agree with TRBD2. The length of the CDR3 is 15 residues. After removal of 4 bases from V and 2 bases from J, the junction contained 3 bases not matched to a gene. Germline CDR1 is LNHDA and CDR2 is SQIVND (reference sequence). Written as DNA, the CDR3 is TGTGCCAGTAGTAGGGGACTAGCGGGTACCTACGAGCAGTACTTC. As protein: CASSRGLAGTYEQYF.

This chain uses TRBV19 with TRBJ2-7, with 8 nucleotides matching TRBD1. The CDR3 is made up of 14 amino acids. Germline lookup yields CDR1 LNHDA and CDR2 SQIVND (reference sequence). The V gene end was trimmed by 4 bases and the J gene end by 7 bases; junction bases not matched to a gene: 9. The CDR3 sequence: CASSNTFTGGEQYF. In nucleotides, the CDR3 is TGTGCCAGTAGTAATACATTTACAGGGGGTGAGCAGTACTTC.

The chain employs TRBV10-2 and TRBJ1-1; tentatively, D is TRBD1 (5 bases). The CDR3 length is 15 residues. V dropped 3 bases and J dropped 1 base, with 12 bases sitting between them. Germline V gene data show CDR1 as WSHSY and CDR2 as SAAADI. CDR3 in amino acids: CASSDTGRKNTEAFF. For the CDR3, the DNA is TGCGCCAGCAGTGATACGGGACGGAAGAACACTGAAGCTTTCTTT.

In DNA, the CDR3 is TGTGCCTGGAGTCCGGGACTGACCTCCTACAATGAGCAGTTCTTC. Its protein is CAWSPGLTSYNEQFF. The chain employs TRBV30 and TRBJ2-1; tentatively, D is TRBD2 (6 bases). The CDR3 spans 15 residues. With 2 bases removed from V and 0 bases from J, the gap between germline ends came to 11 bases. The germline V gene has CDR1 GTSNPN and CDR2 SVGIG (reference sequence).

The chain is built from TRBV5-1 and TRBJ2-2; 14 positions agree with TRBD2. The germline V gene has CDR1 SGHRS and CDR2 YFSETQ. CDR3 length: 19 residues. V lost 4 bases to trimming and J lost 3 bases; unmatched junction nucleotides: 11. The CDR3 here is CASSVRLAGGPGDTGELFF. In nucleotides, the CDR3 is TGCGCCAGCAGCGTGAGACTAGCGGGAGGGCCCGGGGACACCGGGGAGCTGTTTTTT.

This chain joins TRBV19 and TRBJ2-2; 12 bases are shared with TRBD2. The V and J ends lost 3 bases and 0 bases, in that order; junction bases with no gene match: 5. The CDR3 contains 18 residues. Looked up from germline, CDR1 is LNHDA and CDR2 is SQIVND (reference sequence). CDR3 protein: CASSMGLAGSTNTGELFF. CDR3 nucleotides: TGTGCCAGTAGTATGGGACTAGCGGGCTCAACGAACACCGGGGAGCTGTTTTTT.

The chain joins TRBV5-3 to TRBJ2-7; 7 bases agree with TRBD2. TRBV5-3 is known as an ORF, though its function is uncertain. The CDR3 is 15 amino acids. Losses at the gene ends were 4 bases for V and 0 bases for J; bases not matched to a gene: 7. This chain's CDR3 is CARSPVRGNSYEQYF. The CDR3 nucleotides are TGTGCCAGAAGCCCGGTGCGGGGGAACTCCTACGAGCAGTACTTC.

The rearrangement joins TRBV15 to TRBJ1-4; D possibly corresponds to TRBD1 (5 bases). CDR1 is LNHNV, CDR2 YYDKDF, per germline (reference sequence). There are 16 residues in the CDR3. Trimming removed 0 bases from V and 0 bases from J, with 8 bases in between. CDR3 nucleotides: TGTGCCACCAGCAGAGATCTCAGGGCAACTAATGAAAAACTGTTTTTT. This translates into CATSRDLRATNEKLFF.

The J gene is TRBJ2-1, the V gene TRBV7-7; 14 positions match TRBD2. V was clipped by 8 bases and J by 5 bases; unmatched bases: 5. CDR3 size: 15 residues. Germline CDR1 and CDR2: SSHAT and FNYEAQ (reference sequence). CDR3 amino acids: CASGWTSGRHNEQFF. The CDR3 DNA reads as TGTGCCAGCGGCTGGACTAGCGGGAGGCACAATGAGCAGTTCTTC.

V usage is TRBV2 and J usage is TRBJ2-3; tentative D call: TRBD2 (6 bases). Looked up from germline, CDR1 is SNHLY and CDR2 is FYNNEI. V was shortened by 6 bases and J by 0 bases, with 16 bases between the two germline ends. This CDR3 spans 16 amino acids. CDR3 nucleotide sequence: TGTGCCAGCAGGACCAAGGGACTCCTTAGCACAGATACGCAGTATTTT. This encodes CASRTKGLLSTDTQYF.

J is TRBJ2-7 and V is TRBV25-1; D is unclear. The CDR3 consists of 13 residues. V lost 6 bases and J lost 7, with 16 bases in between. Per germline, CDR1 MGHDK and CDR2 SYGVNS. The CDR3 loop is CASRGVGPGEQYF. In DNA, the CDR3 is TGTGCCAGCAGAGGTGTCGGCCCCGGGGAGCAGTACTTC.

This sequence joins TRBV18 and TRBJ2-5; TRBD1 is a possible D gene (6 bases). V was trimmed by 3 bases and J by 2 bases, leaving 13 bases between them. Looked up from germline, CDR1 is KGHSH and CDR2 is LQKENI. The CDR3 is 15 amino acids. The CDR3 region is CASSPPQGYQETQYF. Here the CDR3 DNA reads TGTGCCAGCTCACCCCCACAGGGTTATCAAGAGACCCAGTACTTC.

The chain employs TRBV30 and TRBJ2-5, with 12 bases matching TRBD2. The J segment lost 4 bases and the V segment lost 2 bases, leaving 11 bases of the junction unmatched. CDR1 is GTSNPN and CDR2 is SVGIG in the germline V gene (reference sequence). This CDR3 is 17 amino acids long. The CDR3 DNA follows: TGTGCCTGGAGTTCAGAACTAGCGGGAGGAACCGGAGAGACCCAGTACTTC. As protein: CAWSSELAGGTGETQYF.

The chain has TRBV5-1 and TRBJ1-5; 9 positions agree with TRBD1. V lost 3 bases to trimming and J lost 6 bases; unmatched junction nucleotides: 1. The CDR3 spans 13 residues. Germline V lookup: CDR1 SGHRS, CDR2 YFSETQ. CDR3 loop: CASSSDRGQPQHF. In DNA, the CDR3 is TGCGCCAGCAGCTCGGACAGGGGTCAGCCCCAGCATTTT. Based on the CDR3 plus reference TRBV5-1 and TRBJ1-5, the full variable domain is KAGVTQTPRYLIKTRGQQVTLSCSPISGHRSVSWYQQTPGQGLQFLFEYFSETQRNKGNFPGRFSGRQFSNSRSEMNVSTLELGDSALYLCASSSDRGQPQHFGDGTRLSIL.